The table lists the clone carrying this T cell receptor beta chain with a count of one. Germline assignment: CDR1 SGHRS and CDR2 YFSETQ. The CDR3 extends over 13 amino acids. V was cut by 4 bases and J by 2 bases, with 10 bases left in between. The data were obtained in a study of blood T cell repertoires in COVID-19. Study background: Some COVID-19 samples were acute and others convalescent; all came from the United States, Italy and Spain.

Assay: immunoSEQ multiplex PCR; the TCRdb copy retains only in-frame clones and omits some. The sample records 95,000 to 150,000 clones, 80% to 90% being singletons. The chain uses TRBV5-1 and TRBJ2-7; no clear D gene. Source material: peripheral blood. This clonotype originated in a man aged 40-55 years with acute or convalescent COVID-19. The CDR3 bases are TGCGCCAGCAGCGATCACGGTGCCTACGAGCAGTACTTC. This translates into CASSDHGAYEQYF.